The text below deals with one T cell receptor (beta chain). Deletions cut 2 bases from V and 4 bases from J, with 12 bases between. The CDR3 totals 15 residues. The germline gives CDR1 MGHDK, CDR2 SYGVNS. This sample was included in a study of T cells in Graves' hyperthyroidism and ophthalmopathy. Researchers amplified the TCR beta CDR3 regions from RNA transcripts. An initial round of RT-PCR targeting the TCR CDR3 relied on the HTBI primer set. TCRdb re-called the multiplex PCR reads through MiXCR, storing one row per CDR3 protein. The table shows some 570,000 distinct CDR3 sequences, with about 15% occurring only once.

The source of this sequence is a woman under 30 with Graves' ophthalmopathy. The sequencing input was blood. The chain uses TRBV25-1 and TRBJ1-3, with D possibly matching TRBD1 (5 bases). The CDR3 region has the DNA TGTGCCAGCAGTGAAGTGACAGAGAAAGGAAACACCATATATTTT. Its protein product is CASSEVTEKGNTIYF.